Sequencing of this TCR beta chain was carried out in a study of CD8+CD57+ T cells in acquired aplastic anemia. Broader study findings: A significant difference in CD8+ Simpson's diversity between patients and controls was not found.

Those patients picked for sequencing had displayed CD8+CD57+ cell expansion on flow cytometry. As to this clonotype: Its target is not known.

Profiles of TCR beta VDJ and CDR3 were generated from a genomic DNA template. Each CDR3 protein gets one entry after TCRdb re-called the reads with MiXCR. The table has about 160,000 distinct CDR3 sequences, about 48% seen once. Per the germline V gene, CDR1 is ENHRY and CDR2 is SYGVKD. V dropped 6 bases and J dropped 2; count of bases not matched to a gene: 7. This CDR3 comprises 16 residues. The specimen was sorted CD4+, CD8+, or CD8+CD57+ T cells (not recorded which) from PBMCs. The rearrangement uses TRBV10-3 and TRBJ1-1, with TRBD1 matching 12 bases. This TCR was sampled from a human donor with aplastic anemia. The CDR3 sequence is CAIRDGTGGENTEAFF. The CDR3 bases are TGTGCCATCAGGGATGGGACAGGGGGCGAAAACACTGAAGCTTTCTTT.